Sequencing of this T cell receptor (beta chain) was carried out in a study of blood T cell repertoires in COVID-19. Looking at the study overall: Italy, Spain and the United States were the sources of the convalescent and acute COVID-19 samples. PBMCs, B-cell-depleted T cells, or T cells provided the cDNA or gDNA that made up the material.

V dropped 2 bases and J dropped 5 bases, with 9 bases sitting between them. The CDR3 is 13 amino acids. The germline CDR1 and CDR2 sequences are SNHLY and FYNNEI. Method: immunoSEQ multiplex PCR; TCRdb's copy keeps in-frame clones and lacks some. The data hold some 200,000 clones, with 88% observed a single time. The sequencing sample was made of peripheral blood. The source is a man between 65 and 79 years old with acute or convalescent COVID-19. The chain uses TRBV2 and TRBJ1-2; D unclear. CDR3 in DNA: TGTGCCAGCAGTGAAAGCAACTTTTATGGCTACACCTTC. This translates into CASSESNFYGYTF.